The 22 T cell receptor beta chains in this list originate from one sample, sequenced in a study of T cell repertoires in cytomegalovirus infection. No antigen has been assigned to these receptors. A single record per CDR3 protein comes from TCRdb applying MiXCR to the reads. Of about 920,000 distinct CDR3 sequences listed, roughly 30% are singletons. The sample here was cultured CD8+ T cells from PBMCs, taken from culture after CMV antigen stimulation. The receptors here all came from a human donor in good health (CMV status not recorded). Some clones in this sample may be carry-over from other donors' samples.

The table lists this clonotype with many counts. The rearrangement links TRBV7-2 to TRBJ2-7; D is unclear. The germline V and J ends were trimmed by 1 base and 0 bases, with 10 bases remaining between them. Per the germline V gene, CDR1 is SGHTA and CDR2 is FQGNSA. The CDR3 has 15 residues. The CDR3 loop reads CASSLEPYLSYEQYV. CDR3 sequence (DNA): TGTGCCAGCAGCTTAGAGCCATACCTCTCCTACGAGCAGTACGTC.

The chain employs TRBV12-5 and TRBJ2-1, with TRBD2 matching 8 bases. This CDR3 comprises 13 residues. Germline V gene sequence: CDR1 LGHNT, CDR2 FRNRAP. The V segment lost 9 bases and the J segment 8 bases; nucleotides outside the gene matches: 9. DNA for the CDR3: TGTGCTAGCTGGGCGGGGGGCCGCGATGAGCAGTTCTTC. This codes for CASWAGGRDEQFF.

The chain couples TRBV7-8 to TRBJ2-2, with 9 bases identical to TRBD1. CDR1 and CDR2 (germline): SGHVS, FQNEAQ. V shed 7 bases, J shed 4 bases, and the junction held 4 bases outside the gene matches. The CDR3 is 14 residues long. The CDR3 DNA follows: TGTGCCAGCACGGACAGGGGCCGCACCGGGGAGCTGTTTTTT. Translation gives CASTDRGRTGELFF.

This clonotype showed up many times. The chain joins TRBV12-3 or TRBV12-4 to TRBJ1-3; D remains unclear. The CDR3 extends over 17 amino acids. The ends were cut back, 2 bases at V and 0 bases at J, with 14 bases in the middle. CDR3: CASSLYKGSNSGNTIYF. CDR3 sequence (DNA): TGTGCCAGCAGTTTATATAAAGGATCAAACTCTGGAAACACCATATATTTT.

CDR3 sequence: CASSSPAVAYTDTQYF. CDR3 DNA: TGCGCCAGCAGCTCCCCAGCGGTGGCTTACACAGATACGCAGTATTTT. The rearrangement joins TRBV5-1 to TRBJ2-3; the D gene is possibly TRBD2 (5 bases). The CDR3 consists of 16 residues. Germline V CDR1 and CDR2: SGHRS, YFSETQ. V dropped 3 bases and J dropped 2 bases, with 16 bases sitting between them.

This clonotype was seen more than once but under ten times. The genes are TRBV2 and TRBJ2-3, with D perhaps given as TRBD1 or TRBD2 (5 bases each). The V gene's germline CDR1 is SNHLY and CDR2 FYNNEI. The CDR3 is 12 residues long. Trimming took off 6 bases at V and 4 bases at J, with 8 bases between the two ends. For the CDR3, the DNA is TGTGCCAGCAGGCCGGGACCAGATACGCAGTATTTT. Protein product: CASRPGPDTQYF.

The gene calls are TRBV12-5 and TRBJ2-5, with TRBD2 identical over 14 bases. Germline-derived CDR1 and CDR2 are LGHNT and FRNRAP. After removal of 2 bases from V and 5 bases from J, the junction contained 1 base not matched to a gene. The CDR3 covers 15 residues. CDR3: CASGLWTSGGETQYF. In nucleotides, the CDR3 is TGTGCTAGTGGTTTGTGGACTAGCGGGGGGGAGACCCAGTACTTC. The full variable domain, its missing parts supplied by reference TRBV12-5 and TRBJ2-5, is DARVTQTPRHKVTEMGQEVTMRCQPILGHNTVFWYRQTMMQGLELLAYFRNRAPLDDSGMPKDRFSAEMPDATLATLKIQPSEPRDSAVYFCASGLWTSGGETQYFGPGTRLLVL.

V gene TRBV27 combines with J gene TRBJ1-4; weak D call: TRBD1 (6 bases). CDR1 is MNHEY, CDR2 SMNVEV, per germline (reference sequence). The CDR3 length is 14 residues. V lost 8 bases and J 5 bases, leaving 15 bases between the germline ends. Here the CDR3 reads CASAIGQTNEKLFF. CDR3 nucleotide sequence: TGTGCCAGCGCCATAGGACAGACGAATGAAAAACTGTTTTTT. Together with reference TRBV27 and TRBJ1-4, the CDR3 gives the full variable domain: EAQVTQNPRYLITVTGKKLTVTCSQNMNHEYMSWYRQDPGLGLRQIYYSMNVEVTDKGDVPEGYKVSRKEKRNFPLILESPSPNQTSLYFCASAIGQTNEKLFFGSGTQLSVL.

This clonotype was recorded a few times. V is TRBV12-3 or TRBV12-4 and J is TRBJ2-1, with D perhaps TRBD1 or TRBD2 (5 bases each). V lost 6 bases, J lost 4 bases, and 16 bases lay in between. The CDR3 loop spans 15 amino acids. In DNA form, the CDR3 reads TGTGCCAGCAGCTCGGGGCTGGGGAATTACAATGAGCAGTTCTTC. Amino acid sequence: CASSSGLGNYNEQFF.

This clonotype was counted a few times. The genes are TRBV27 and TRBJ2-3; 9 positions agree with TRBD2. Trimming took 5 bases from V and 0 from J; bases not matched to a gene: 6. CDR3 length: 16 amino acids. Germline V gives CDR1 MNHEY, CDR2 SMNVEV (reference sequence). Written as DNA, the CDR3 is TGTGCCAGCAGTGGGGTAGCGGGGGAAAGCACAGATACGCAGTATTTT. Its translation is CASSGVAGESTDTQYF.

This clonotype came up many times. The chain links TRBV19 to TRBJ2-3, with 8 bases matching TRBD2. Germline-derived CDR1 and CDR2 are LNHDA and SQIVND (reference sequence). V dropped 4 bases and J dropped 0; count of bases not matched to a gene: 9. The CDR3 totals 17 residues. CDR3 region: CASSTHLLAASTDTQYF. CDR3 DNA sequence: TGTGCCAGTAGTACCCATCTACTAGCGGCAAGCACAGATACGCAGTATTTT. The variable domain in full, with the rest retrieved from reference TRBV19 and TRBJ2-3, is DGGITQSPKYLFRKEGQNVTLSCEQNLNHDAMYWYRQDPGQGLRLIYYSQIVNDFQKGDIAEGYSVSREKKESFPLTVTSAQKNPTAFYLCASSTHLLAASTDTQYFGPGTRLTVL.

This clonotype was found once. CDR3 loop: CASIGGATQYF. DNA for the CDR3: TGTGCCAGCATAGGGGGAGCCACGCAGTATTTT. The rearrangement links TRBV2 to TRBJ2-3; TRBD1 is a possible D gene (6 bases). The CDR3 has 11 residues. The germline V gene encodes CDR1 SNHLY and CDR2 FYNNEI. V lost 7 bases to trimming and J lost 9 bases, with 11 bases between them.

At least ten counts were recorded for this clonotype. The chain is built from TRBV28 and TRBJ2-1, with a tentative D call TRBD2 (5 bases). This CDR3 is built from 12 residues. Germline CDR1 MDHEN, CDR2 SYDVKM. Trimming removed 4 bases at V and 7 bases at J, with 8 bases between. The CDR3 bases are TGTGCCAGCAGTTGGGCGGGTAATGAGCAGTTCTTC. Its protein product is CASSWAGNEQFF.

CDR3 region: CASSLPELAGEETQYF. CDR3 coding DNA: TGCGCCAGCAGCCTGCCCGAACTAGCGGGGGAAGAGACCCAGTACTTC. The gene calls are TRBV4-1 and TRBJ2-5, with 11 bases lining up with TRBD2. CDR3 length: 16 residues. Per the germline V gene, CDR1 is MGHRA and CDR2 is YSYEKL. With 4 bases clipped from V and 3 bases from J, the junction kept 7 bases outside the gene matches.

This clonotype was seen a few times. The CDR3 loop is CASSAGQGETEAFF. CDR3 sequence (DNA): TGTGCCAGCAGCGCGGGACAGGGAGAAACTGAAGCTTTCTTT. V is TRBV7-9 and J is TRBJ1-1; 9 nucleotides match TRBD1. Germline CDR1 and CDR2: SEHNR and FQNEAQ (reference sequence). After removal of 5 bases from V and 5 bases from J, the junction contained 6 bases not matched to a gene. CDR3 size: 14 residues. The variable domain in full, with the rest retrieved from reference TRBV7-9 and TRBJ1-1, is DTGVSQNPRHKITKRGQNVTFRCDPISEHNRLYWYRQTLGQGPEFLTYFQNEAQLEKSRLLSDRFSAERPKGSFSTLEIQRTEQGDSAMYLCASSAGQGETEAFFGQGTRLTVV.

The chain has TRBV2 and TRBJ2-1, with unresolved D. Germline-derived CDR1 and CDR2 are SNHLY and FYNNEI. V was pared by 7 bases and J by 6 bases, with 7 bases between. The CDR3 contains 11 residues. The DNA for the CDR3 is TGTGCCAGCATTACACCCAATGAGCAGTTCTTC. Encoded protein: CASITPNEQFF.

Details on this clonotype: This could be a read error, since a much larger clone is one nucleotide away. The chain carries TRBV12-3 or TRBV12-4 and TRBJ1-5, with a possible D match to TRBD1 (6 bases). Trimming left V 6 bases short and J 4 bases short, with 16 bases between. CDR3 size: 15 residues. CDR3: CASRATGRINQPQHF. CDR3 bases: TGTGCCAGCAGAGCTACAGGGAGGATTAATCAGCCCCAGCATTTT.

This clonotype was counted only a few times. The rearrangement uses TRBV20-1 and TRBJ1-3; 11 bases are a match to TRBD1. The CDR3 consists of 17 residues. The J segment lost 2 bases and the V segment lost 0 bases, leaving 6 bases of the junction unmatched. The germline CDR1 and CDR2 sequences are DFQATT and SNEGSKA (reference sequence). Here the CDR3 reads CSARDTDRGPAGNTIYF. The DNA of the CDR3 is TGCAGTGCTAGAGATACGGACAGGGGGCCCGCTGGAAACACCATATATTTT.

This clonotype was detected once. This chain joins TRBV7-9 and TRBJ1-4; no definite D call. With 5 bases removed from V and 5 bases from J, the gap between germline ends came to 15 bases. The CDR3 covers 15 residues. Germline V lookup: CDR1 SEHNR, CDR2 FQNEAQ (reference sequence). CDR3 bases: TGTGCCAGCAGCACCTACACATCAGGCAATGAAAAACTGTTTTTT. This sequence encodes CASSTYTSGNEKLFF. Full variable domain (outside the CDR3, taken from reference TRBV7-9 and TRBJ1-4): DTGVSQNPRHKITKRGQNVTFRCDPISEHNRLYWYRQTLGQGPEFLTYFQNEAQLEKSRLLSDRFSAERPKGSFSTLEIQRTEQGDSAMYLCASSTYTSGNEKLFFGSGTQLSVL.

The J gene is TRBJ2-1, the V gene TRBV2; D is ambiguous. Germline V gene data show CDR1 as SNHLY and CDR2 as FYNNEI. The CDR3 covers 10 residues. The V and J ends lost 10 bases and 5 bases respectively, with 6 bases between them. CDR3 sequence reads: CANRNNEQFF. The DNA of the CDR3 is TGTGCCAACAGAAACAATGAGCAGTTCTTC.

This clonotype was counted once. V gene TRBV4-1 combines with J gene TRBJ1-2, with a weak D call TRBD1 (5 bases). CDR1 MGHRA and CDR2 YSYEKL come from the germline V gene. The V gene lost 1 base and the J gene lost 1 base, with 10 bases spanning the gap. This CDR3 has 15 residues. CDR3 amino acids: CASSQGTTFNYGYTF. The CDR3 bases are TGCGCCAGCAGCCAAGGGACAACCTTTAACTATGGCTACACCTTC.

This clonotype turned up a few times. This sequence joins TRBV7-9 and TRBJ2-5, with 9 bases lining up with TRBD1. The V gene's germline CDR1 is SEHNR and CDR2 FQNEAQ (reference sequence). J was trimmed by 2 bases and V by 6 bases; bases with no gene match: 7. The CDR3 has 15 residues. CDR3 loop: CASRPRDREQETQYF. In nucleotides, the CDR3 is TGTGCCAGCAGACCTCGGGACAGGGAACAAGAGACCCAGTACTTC.